Listed below are T cell receptor beta chains from one sample, sequenced in a study of blood T cell repertoires in COVID-19. TCRdb keeps only in-frame clones here, not all; method: immunoSEQ multiplex PCR. Among roughly 59,000 clones, about four fifths were seen once, and the ten largest hold around 3.4%. Sequencing input: peripheral blood. All receptors come from a woman aged 80 or over with acute or convalescent COVID-19. CDR3s include the opening cysteine and the closing phenylalanine or tryptophan. The order of the fields is J gene, D gene, V gene, CDR3 length, clone size, CDR3 protein, CDR3 DNA. D genes are given only for firm matches. The size field is filled for only some rows; it gives once, few, many or a size class.

J: TRBJ2-6
D: TRBD1
V: TRBV5-6
length: 18
size: once
CDR3: CASSVRGQGVSGANVLTF
DNA: TGTGCCAGCAGCGTAAGGGGACAGGGAGTCTCTGGGGCCAACGTCCTGACTTTC

J: TRBJ2-1
D: TRBD1
V: TRBV28
length: 16
size: .
CDR3: CASSLSTGVSYNEQFF
DNA: TGTGCCAGCAGTTTATCTACAGGGGTTTCCTACAATGAGCAGTTCTTC

J: TRBJ2-5
D: .
V: TRBV27
length: 13
size: once
CDR3: CASSLQGWETQYF
DNA: TGTGCCAGCAGTTTACAGGGTTGGGAGACCCAGTACTTC

J: TRBJ2-5
D: .
V: TRBV19
length: 14
size: .
CDR3: CASKRNGGQETQYF
DNA: TGTGCCAGTAAGCGTAACGGGGGACAAGAGACCCAGTACTTC

J: TRBJ2-5
D: .
V: TRBV3-1/TRBV3-2
length: 17
size: .
CDR3: CASSQDEGSGSQETQYF
DNA: TGTGCCAGCAGCCAAGATGAAGGTAGCGGTTCACAAGAGACCCAGTACTTC

J: TRBJ1-2
D: .
V: TRBV7-2
length: 15
size: .
CDR3: CASSLDGAFLYGYTF
DNA: TGTGCCAGCAGCTTAGACGGAGCATTCCTTTATGGCTACACCTTC

J: TRBJ1-5
D: .
V: TRBV27
length: 15
size: .
CDR3: CASSLNRGGNQPQHF
DNA: TGTGCCAGCAGTTTAAATCGGGGAGGCAATCAGCCCCAGCATTTT

J: TRBJ2-7
D: .
V: TRBV5-1
length: 12
size: .
CDR3: CASSLDGYEQYF
DNA: TGCGCCAGCAGCTTGGACGGCTACGAGCAGTACTTC

J: TRBJ1-4
D: .
V: TRBV18
length: 14
size: .
CDR3: CASSPRQANEKLFF
DNA: TGTGCCAGCTCACCAAGACAGGCGAATGAAAAACTGTTTTTT

J: TRBJ1-1
D: TRBD1
V: TRBV6-2/TRBV6-3
length: 15
size: .
CDR3: CASSSTGTGYTEAFF
DNA: TGTGCCAGCAGTTCAACCGGGACAGGGTACACTGAAGCTTTCTTT

J: TRBJ2-1
D: .
V: TRBV3-1/TRBV3-2
length: 15
size: .
CDR3: CASSQETSSYNEQFF
DNA: TGTGCCAGCAGCCAAGAAACTAGCTCCTACAATGAGCAGTTCTTC

J: TRBJ1-2
D: TRBD1
V: TRBV28
length: 14
size: .
CDR3: CASSSGGTGHGYTF
DNA: TGTGCCAGCAGTTCAGGGGGGACAGGGCATGGCTACACCTTC

J: TRBJ2-1
D: TRBD2
V: TRBV5-8
length: 15
size: few
CDR3: CASSLSGSWYNEQFF
DNA: TGTGCCAGCAGCCTGAGCGGGAGTTGGTACAATGAGCAGTTCTTC

J: TRBJ1-2
D: .
V: TRBV30
length: 12
size: .
CDR3: CAWSWRKDGYTF
DNA: TGTGCCTGGAGTTGGCGGAAAGACGGCTACACCTTC

J: TRBJ2-3
D: TRBD2
V: TRBV3-1/TRBV3-2
length: 15
size: .
CDR3: CASSLAGSSTDTQYF
DNA: TGTGCCAGCAGCCTAGCGGGGTCTAGCACAGATACGCAGTATTTT

J: TRBJ2-2
D: .
V: TRBV28
length: 15
size: .
CDR3: CASSFRSVNTGELFF
DNA: TGTGCCAGCAGTTTCCGTAGTGTGAACACCGGGGAGCTGTTTTTT

J: TRBJ1-2
D: .
V: TRBV12-3/TRBV12-4
length: 13
size: .
CDR3: CASSLGGGYGYTF
DNA: TGTGCCAGCAGTTTAGGGGGGGGCTATGGCTACACCTTC

J: TRBJ2-7
D: .
V: TRBV5-1
length: 14
size: .
CDR3: CASSLEAVKYEQYF
DNA: TGCGCCAGCAGCTTGGAAGCCGTGAAGTACGAGCAGTACTTC

J: TRBJ2-2
D: .
V: TRBV28
length: 15
size: .
CDR3: CASRTGGLGTGELFF
DNA: TGTGCCAGCAGGACAGGGGGACTAGGGACCGGGGAGCTGTTTTTT

J: TRBJ2-3
D: .
V: TRBV7-8
length: 16
size: .
CDR3: CASSIGDSGSTDTQYF
DNA: TGTGCCAGCAGCATTGGAGATAGCGGTAGCACAGATACGCAGTATTTT

J: TRBJ2-5
D: .
V: TRBV3-1/TRBV3-2
length: 15
size: .
CDR3: CASRLHESVGETQYF
DNA: TGTGCCAGCAGACTTCATGAAAGTGTCGGAGAGACCCAGTACTTC

J: TRBJ2-7
D: TRBD1
V: TRBV6-5
length: 13
size: .
CDR3: CASCWTGSYEQYF
DNA: TGTGCCAGCTGTTGGACAGGCTCCTACGAGCAGTACTTC

J: TRBJ2-6
D: .
V: TRBV29-1
length: 17
size: .
CDR3: CSVEWRGPVSGANVLTF
DNA: TGCAGCGTTGAATGGAGGGGGCCGGTTTCCGGGGCCAACGTCCTGACTTTC

J: TRBJ1-4
D: TRBD1
V: TRBV27
length: 15
size: few
CDR3: CASSFRTGMREKLFF
DNA: TGTGCCAGCAGCTTCCGGACAGGGATGAGGGAAAAACTGTTTTTT

J: TRBJ1-4
D: TRBD1
V: TRBV30
length: 15
size: .
CDR3: CAWSAGQAVNEKLFF
DNA: TGTGCCTGGAGTGCAGGACAGGCGGTTAATGAAAAACTGTTTTTT

J: TRBJ2-7
D: .
V: TRBV7-2
length: 17
size: .
CDR3: CASSPINRGGSSYEQYF
DNA: TGTGCCAGCAGCCCGATTAATAGGGGGGGCAGCTCCTACGAGCAGTACTTC

J: TRBJ1-2
D: .
V: TRBV5-1
length: 13
size: .
CDR3: CASSLGGNYGYTF
DNA: TGCGCCAGCAGCTTGGGCGGGAACTATGGCTACACCTTC

J: TRBJ1-2
D: TRBD1
V: TRBV5-1
length: 15
size: .
CDR3: CASSLVTGDNYGYTF
DNA: TGCGCCAGCAGCTTGGTGACAGGGGATAACTATGGCTACACCTTC

J: TRBJ1-5
D: .
V: TRBV6-6
length: 15
size: .
CDR3: CASSYRTGLSQPQHF
DNA: TGTGCCAGCAGTTACCGCACAGGGTTAAGTCAGCCCCAGCATTTT

J: TRBJ1-5
D: .
V: TRBV2
length: 11
size: .
CDR3: CASRSGQPQHF
DNA: TGTGCCAGCAGGAGTGGTCAGCCCCAGCATTTT

J: TRBJ1-6
D: .
V: TRBV7-3
length: 13
size: .
CDR3: CASSLGGLDPLHF
DNA: TGTGCCAGCAGCTTAGGCGGCTTGGATCCCCTCCACTTT

J: TRBJ1-2
D: .
V: TRBV3-1/TRBV3-2
length: 12
size: .
CDR3: CASRGPDYGYTF
DNA: TGTGCCAGCAGGGGCCCAGATTATGGCTACACCTTC

J: TRBJ1-2
D: .
V: TRBV19
length: 13
size: .
CDR3: CASSRGGVDGYTF
DNA: TGTGCCAGTAGCCGCGGGGGGGTTGACGGCTACACCTTC

J: TRBJ2-1
D: .
V: TRBV9
length: 15
size: .
CDR3: CASSVFPSDYNEQFF
DNA: TGTGCCAGCAGCGTATTCCCTAGCGACTACAATGAGCAGTTCTTC

J: TRBJ2-1
D: .
V: TRBV7-3
length: 15
size: .
CDR3: CASSLTRGSYNEQFF
DNA: TGTGCCAGCAGCTTAACTAGGGGCTCCTACAATGAGCAGTTCTTC

J: TRBJ2-2
D: .
V: TRBV19
length: 14
size: .
CDR3: CASSISGITGELFF
DNA: TGTGCCAGTAGTATTTCAGGGATCACCGGGGAGCTGTTTTTT

J: TRBJ2-1
D: TRBD2
V: TRBV7-2
length: 15
size: .
CDR3: CASSLSGTSSHEQFF
DNA: TGTGCCAGCAGCTTGTCCGGGACTAGTTCCCATGAGCAGTTCTTC

J: TRBJ2-1
D: TRBD2
V: TRBV27
length: 14
size: few
CDR3: CASRGLAGLNEQFF
DNA: TGTGCCAGCAGGGGACTAGCGGGATTAAATGAGCAGTTCTTC

J: TRBJ2-7
D: .
V: TRBV5-5
length: 13
size: .
CDR3: CASSPGATSAQYF
DNA: TGTGCCAGCAGCCCAGGGGCTACCTCCGCTCAGTACTTC

J: TRBJ2-5
D: .
V: TRBV30
length: 14
size: .
CDR3: CAWSVSLRETTQYF
DNA: TGTGCCTGGAGTGTGTCTCTCAGGGAAACGACCCAGTACTTC

J: TRBJ2-5
D: .
V: TRBV3-1/TRBV3-2
length: 14
size: .
CDR3: CASSQEGSAQTQYF
DNA: TGTGCCAGCAGCCAAGAAGGGAGCGCTCAGACCCAGTACTTC

J: TRBJ1-3
D: .
V: TRBV6-1
length: 17
size: .
CDR3: CASSALSGTSPGNTIYF
DNA: TGTGCCAGCAGTGCCCTGAGCGGAACCTCTCCTGGAAACACCATATATTTT